This T cell receptor beta chain was sequenced in a study of blood T cells in healthy people across ages. Next came a second PCR, run for roughly 6 to 11 cycles, which used a sample-barcoded 5' primer along with a J-beta primer mix. TCRdb reprocessed the 5' RACE reads with MiXCR, giving one entry per CDR3 protein. Among approximately 1,000,000 distinct CDR3 sequences listed, 35% to 40% were seen once. The sample, about 9.7 milliliters of peripheral blood, was drawn from each donor. At least 6 million PBMCs were isolated per sample. Extracted total RNA amounted to at least 6 micrograms for each sample. Study results and caveats: Leaving the PBMCs unsorted stopped any conclusive comparison of naive versus antigen-experienced cells.

With 0 bases removed from V and 3 bases from J, the gap between germline ends came to 12 bases. Germline-derived CDR1 and CDR2 are DFQATT and SNEGSKA (reference sequence). CDR3 size: 15 residues. This clonotype was seen only a few times. Its antigen is not known. The rearrangement links TRBV20-1 to TRBJ1-5; D remains unclear. This clonotype originated in a man aged 18 to 35 in good health. Sequencing used blood. The CDR3 sequence: CSARDPGDSNQPQHF. The CDR3 nucleotides are TGCAGTGCTAGAGACCCCGGGGATTCCAATCAGCCCCAGCATTTT.